The present T cell receptor beta chain was sequenced within a study of blood T cells in healthy people across ages. For the second PCR, which ran for about 7 to 11 cycles, a sample-barcoded 5' primer and a J-beta primer mix were used. TCRdb independently ran MiXCR on the 5' RACE reads; one entry per CDR3 protein. The sample shows just over 1 million distinct CDR3 sequences, around 45% of them seen only once. This clonotype was recorded a few times. The clonotype originates from an older woman in good health. The sequencing input was blood.

The CDR3 DNA is TGCAGTGCTCTGGGACTAGCGGGAGTCGGAGTCACAGATACGCAGTATTTT. Protein product: CSALGLAGVGVTDTQYF. The chain links TRBV20-1 to TRBJ2-3, with TRBD2 matching 14 bases. CDR1 and CDR2 from the germline V gene are DFQATT and SNEGSKA (reference sequence). With V trimmed by 5 bases and J by 2 bases, 9 bases remained unmatched. The CDR3 has 17 amino acids.